The 9 T cell receptor beta chains presented below share a single source sample, sequenced in a study of long-term antiretroviral therapy in people with HIV (dated by TCRdb to between 2020 and 2023). The immunoSEQ hsTCRB v3.0 assay was used at survey level resolution for TRB variable region sequencing. What TCRdb holds here is the immuneACCESS table cut down to in-frame rearrangements. Part of the clones is not present; checked against another copy, under half of the missing clones reflect an unresolved V gene, and the others are unexplained. This sample has approximately 17,000 clones in its table, and approximately 90% of those were observed once. Of the sample, under 15% falls within the top ten clones. Sequencing used unsorted PBMCs, obtained 0.6 years after starting antiretroviral therapy. The receptors originated from a woman aged 40 to 50 with HIV.

The chain joins TRBV10-3 to TRBJ1-5; TRBD1 matches at 10 bases. V trimming: 3 bases; J trimming: 0 bases; junction bases outside the gene matches: 8. CDR1 is ENHRY and CDR2 is SYGVKD in the germline V gene. This CDR3 comprises 18 residues. Written as DNA, the CDR3 is TGTGCCATCAGTGAAATCTGGGGACAGGGGAATAGCAATCAGCCCCAGCATTTT. It yields the protein CAISEIWGQGNSNQPQHF.

The count of this clone is one. The rearrangement joins TRBV4-3 to TRBJ2-5; D is perhaps TRBD1 or TRBD2 (6 bases each). Deletions cut 0 bases from V and 4 bases from J, with 12 bases between. The germline gives CDR1 LGHNA, CDR2 YSLEER. The CDR3 runs 15 residues. CDR3 residues: CASSQDLGGRETQYF. The CDR3, as DNA: TGCGCCAGCAGCCAAGATTTGGGGGGCCGAGAGACCCAGTACTTC.

The rearrangement links TRBV5-1 to TRBJ2-3; 11 bases agree with TRBD2. Germline-derived CDR1 and CDR2 are SGHRS and YFSETQ. V shed 4 bases, J shed 1 base, and the junction held 8 bases outside the gene matches. The CDR3 covers 17 residues. DNA for the CDR3: TGCGCCAGCAGCCCGGGAAAGACTAGCGGGGGCACAGATACGCAGTATTTT. Translated, it gives CASSPGKTSGGTDTQYF. Variable domain in full (rest from reference TRBV5-1 and TRBJ2-3): KAGVTQTPRYLIKTRGQQVTLSCSPISGHRSVSWYQQTPGQGLQFLFEYFSETQRNKGNFPGRFSGRQFSNSRSEMNVSTLELGDSALYLCASSPGKTSGGTDTQYFGPGTRLTVL.

The chain links TRBV29-1 to TRBJ1-3, with D maybe TRBD1 (5 bases). The CDR3 extends over 14 amino acids. V lost 2 bases and J lost 0, with 8 bases in between. CDR1 is SQVTM and CDR2 is ANQGSEA in the germline V gene. The CDR3 protein is CSVELQVSGNTIYF. Written as DNA, the CDR3 is TGCAGCGTTGAACTACAGGTCTCTGGAAACACCATATATTTT. The full variable domain, rest sourced from reference TRBV29-1 and TRBJ1-3, is SAVISQKPSRDICQRGTSLTIQCQVDSQVTMMFWYRQQPGQSLTLIATANQGSEATYESGFVIDKFPISRPNLTFSTLTVSNMSPEDSSIYLCSVELQVSGNTIYFGEGSWLTVV.

The genes are TRBV2 and TRBJ1-3, with TRBD1 matching 9 bases. The CDR3 is made up of 13 amino acids. CDR1 SNHLY and CDR2 FYNNEI come from the germline V gene. Trimming at V came to 4 bases and at J to 8 bases, leaving 3 bases not matched to a gene. DNA of the CDR3: TGTGCCAGCAGTGGGACAGGGGATGACACCATATATTTT. Amino acids: CASSGTGDDTIYF.

J is TRBJ1-1 and V is TRBV27, with a weak D call TRBD1 (5 bases). The CDR3 spans 16 residues. The V end lost 0 bases, the J end lost 6 bases, and 17 bases lay between the germline ends. Germline CDR1 and CDR2: MNHEY and SMNVEV (reference sequence). In nucleotides, the CDR3 is TGTGCCAGCAGTTTATCATGGGCAGGGTCAGGCGCTGAAGCTTTCTTT. Protein sequence: CASSLSWAGSGAEAFF.

The chain joins TRBV18 to TRBJ1-3; D uncertain. The germline gives CDR1 KGHSH, CDR2 LQKENI. The CDR3 totals 11 residues. V was clipped by 3 bases and J by 4 bases, with 1 base between them. The CDR3 DNA reads as TGTGCCAGCTCACCCGGAAACACCATATATTTT. Its translation is CASSPGNTIYF.

The chain couples TRBV14 to TRBJ2-3, with D unresolved. V was cut by 2 bases and J by 2 bases, with 8 bases left in between. Germline V gene lookup returns CDR1 SGHDN and CDR2 FVKESK. This CDR3 is built from 14 residues. Written as DNA, the CDR3 is TGTGCCAGCAGCCAAAGCCTCTACACAGATACGCAGTATTTT. Translating gives CASSQSLYTDTQYF.

This chain links TRBV18 with TRBJ2-5; D gene uncertain. V lost 0 bases, J lost 5 bases, and 10 bases lay in between. The CDR3 length is 14 residues. The germline V gene encodes CDR1 KGHSH and CDR2 LQKENI. CDR3 nucleotides: TGTGCCAGCTCACCACCGCCGGGTAGTGAGACCCAGTACTTC. Its translation: CASSPPPGSETQYF.